This T cell receptor beta chain came from a study of T cell responses to AZD1222 COVID-19 vaccine. General study results and limits: White British donors predominated, females outnumbered males, and clonal diversity was possibly underestimated. Repertoires were collected only later (after the peak T cell response had occurred). Seropositive at baseline were only a handful of AZD1222 recipients.

Profiling relied on immunoSEQ multiplex PCR, and the TCRdb table lists in-frame clones only, not all of them. Among about 150,000 clones listed, approximately 80% were seen once. This clone has only one observation. Antigen: not known. The germline V gene encodes CDR1 MDHEN and CDR2 SYDVKM. The J segment lost 5 bases and the V segment lost 5 bases, leaving 0 bases of the junction unmatched. This CDR3 has 12 amino acids. Sample: peripheral blood, taken on day 0 of AZD1222 vaccination. The receptor comes from an adult in good health. The V call is TRBV28, the J call TRBJ1-2; 9 positions match TRBD1. The CDR3 loop is CASSGQGYGYTF. DNA of the CDR3: TGTGCCAGCAGTGGACAGGGGTATGGCTACACCTTC.